Presented here are 31 T cell receptor beta chains from one specimen sequenced in a study of blood T cells in healthy people across ages. Primers used in a second PCR of roughly 6 to 12 cycles were a sample-barcoded 5' primer and a J-beta primer mix. A single record per CDR3 protein comes from TCRdb applying MiXCR to the 5' RACE reads. The profile shows some 1 million distinct CDR3 sequences, 35% to 50% of them singletons. Sequenced sample: blood. Receptors originate from a woman aged 60-75 years in good health.

J is TRBJ2-7 and V is TRBV5-6, with D maybe TRBD2 (6 bases). This CDR3 is 12 amino acids long. Germline CDR1 and CDR2: SGHDT and YYEEEE. Trimming removed 2 bases from V and 8 bases from J, with 11 bases in between. As DNA, the CDR3 is TGTGCCAGCAGCTTCTGGGGGGAACAGCAGTACTTC. Protein: CASSFWGEQQYF.

This clonotype was detected only a few times. This chain joins TRBV5-1 and TRBJ1-1; D perhaps matches TRBD1 (6 bases). Germline CDR1 is SGHRS and CDR2 is YFSETQ. V lost 3 bases and J lost 1, with 7 bases in between. The CDR3 loop spans 13 amino acids. CDR3 sequence: CASSSGANTEAFF. The CDR3 DNA reads TGCGCCAGCAGCTCAGGGGCGAACACTGAAGCTTTCTTT. Filled out from reference TRBV5-1 and TRBJ1-1, the complete variable domain reads KAGVTQTPRYLIKTRGQQVTLSCSPISGHRSVSWYQQTPGQGLQFLFEYFSETQRNKGNFPGRFSGRQFSNSRSEMNVSTLELGDSALYLCASSSGANTEAFFGQGTRLTVV.

V gene TRBV2 combines with J gene TRBJ2-5; TRBD2 is a possible D gene (5 bases). V was pared by 3 bases and J by 11 bases, with 13 bases between. Germline CDR1 is SNHLY and CDR2 is FYNNEI. CDR3 size: 12 residues. CDR3 loop: CASSDIGDGQYF. The DNA of the CDR3 is TGTGCCAGCAGTGACATCGGGGATGGGCAGTACTTC.

The chain uses TRBV12-5 and TRBJ2-1; D gene uncertain. With 5 bases removed from V and 10 bases from J, the gap between germline ends came to 12 bases. Germline lookup yields CDR1 LGHNT and CDR2 FRNRAP. This CDR3 has 12 residues. CDR3 loop: CASGPSTWEQFF. The CDR3 nucleotides read TGTGCTAGTGGTCCGAGTACTTGGGAGCAGTTCTTC.

The rearrangement links TRBV3-1 to TRBJ2-5, with 14 nucleotides matching TRBD2. The CDR3 contains 17 residues. Germline CDR1 is LGHDT and CDR2 is YNNKEL (reference sequence). The junction had 5 bases not matched to a gene; V was cut back by 0 bases and J by 5 bases. CDR3 protein: CASSQEGLAGGGETQYF. CDR3 DNA sequence: TGTGCCAGCAGCCAAGAAGGACTAGCGGGAGGAGGTGAGACCCAGTACTTC.

The chain couples TRBV11-2 to TRBJ2-7, with D possibly matching TRBD1 (6 bases). The CDR3 sequence is 13 residues long. V lost 5 bases, J lost 3 bases, and 11 bases lay in between. Germline CDR1 SGHAT, CDR2 FQNNGV. The CDR3 reads CASSPWGRYEQYF. CDR3 nucleotides: TGTGCCAGCAGCCCTTGGGGGCGCTACGAGCAGTACTTC.

This chain links TRBV12-3 or TRBV12-4 with TRBJ1-4; D call uncertain. The V and J ends lost 1 base and 8 bases respectively, with 5 bases between them. The CDR3 runs 12 residues. Written as DNA, the CDR3 is TGTGCCAGCAGTTTAGTCTCGGAAAAACTGTTTTTT. Its translation: CASSLVSEKLFF.

A few counts support this clonotype. The V call is TRBV7-8, the J call TRBJ2-1, with 8 bases identical to TRBD1. The germline CDR1 and CDR2 sequences are SGHVS and FQNEAQ. The CDR3 is made up of 16 amino acids. The junction had 9 bases not matched to a gene; V was cut back by 3 bases and J by 5 bases. As DNA, the CDR3 is TGTGCCAGCAGCTTCCGGACAGGGATGTCCCACAATGAGCAGTTCTTC. Translation: CASSFRTGMSHNEQFF. The full variable domain, its missing parts supplied by reference TRBV7-8 and TRBJ2-1, is GAGVSQSPRYKVAKRGQDVALRCDPISGHVSLFWYQQALGQGPEFLTYFQNEAQLDKSGLPSDRFFAERPEGSVSTLKIQRTQQEDSAVYLCASSFRTGMSHNEQFFGPGTRLTVL.

This clonotype came up many times. The chain joins TRBV5-1 to TRBJ2-1; 7 positions match TRBD2. The germline gives CDR1 SGHRS, CDR2 YFSETQ. J gave up 5 bases and V 0 bases, and 5 bases lay outside the gene matches. This CDR3 is built from 15 residues. CDR3 coding DNA: TGCGCCAGCAGCTTGGCAGCGGGATTTGACAATGAGCAGTTCTTC. Translation: CASSLAAGFDNEQFF.

This clonotype was counted a few times. The V call is TRBV29-1, the J call TRBJ2-5; D tentatively fits TRBD1 or TRBD2 (5 bases each). Deletions cut 3 bases from V and 1 base from J, with 21 bases between. The CDR3 covers 17 residues. Germline values: CDR1 SQVTM, CDR2 ANQGSEA. CDR3 DNA: TGCAGCGTTGACCCGTCGGGGCGCATGCCGGTCCAAGAGACCCAGTACTTC. Amino acids: CSVDPSGRMPVQETQYF.

The J gene is TRBJ2-5, the V gene TRBV5-4, with D perhaps TRBD1 (5 bases). The germline V and J ends were trimmed by 0 bases and 5 bases, with 11 bases remaining between them. The CDR3 has 14 amino acids. Germline V gene data show CDR1 as SGHNT and CDR2 as YYREEE (reference sequence). The CDR3 DNA sequence: TGTGCCAGCAGCTTGGGGGGCTCCGAGGAGACCCAGTACTTC. Translation: CASSLGGSEETQYF.

The gene calls are TRBV20-1 and TRBJ2-4; D might be TRBD1 or TRBD2, each matching 6 bases. The J call may be in error: the DNA end matches TRBJ2-7 better. CDR3 length: 14 residues. CDR1 and CDR2 from the germline V gene are DFQATT and SNEGSKA (reference sequence). CDR3 region: CSASQDGGLYEQYF. CDR3 in DNA: TGCAGTGCTAGTCAGGACGGGGGCCTCTACGAGCAGTACTTC.

As to this clonotype: One end of the junction varies from germline; a read error may be responsible. The rearrangement links TRBV29-1 to TRBJ2-2, with 9 positions matching TRBD1. The germline gives CDR1 SQVTM, CDR2 ANQGSEA. This CDR3 region has 17 residues. CDR3 loop: CSVVSGQGNTNTGEPFF. The CDR3 DNA is TGCAGCGTTGTTTCGGGACAGGGCAATACGAACACCGGGGAGCCGTTTTTT.

Many counts were recorded for this clonotype. This sequence joins TRBV5-1 and TRBJ2-7; D gene unclear. Trimming removed 4 bases at V and 5 bases at J, with 19 bases between. Germline V lookup: CDR1 SGHRS, CDR2 YFSETQ. The CDR3 contains 15 residues. Here the CDR3 DNA reads TGCGCCAGCAGCCGAAGTAGCCTGAATTCCCACGAGCAGTACTTC. Amino acids: CASSRSSLNSHEQYF. Together with reference TRBV5-1 and TRBJ2-7, the CDR3 gives the full variable domain: KAGVTQTPRYLIKTRGQQVTLSCSPISGHRSVSWYQQTPGQGLQFLFEYFSETQRNKGNFPGRFSGRQFSNSRSEMNVSTLELGDSALYLCASSRSSLNSHEQYFGPGTRLTVT.

This clonotype was counted a single time. This chain connects TRBV2 to TRBJ2-7; 7 bases are a match to TRBD1. Germline V gives CDR1 SNHLY, CDR2 FYNNEI. This CDR3 has 15 residues. V lost 3 bases to trimming and J lost 2 bases; unmatched junction nucleotides: 7. CDR3: CASSDDRVGAYEQYF. Here the CDR3 DNA reads TGTGCCAGCAGTGATGACAGGGTAGGCGCCTACGAGCAGTACTTC.

The chain uses TRBV27 and TRBJ1-1, with D unclear. The V end lost 2 bases, the J end lost 6 bases, and 10 bases lay between the germline ends. This CDR3 is built from 13 residues. The germline V gene encodes CDR1 MNHEY and CDR2 SMNVEV (reference sequence). CDR3 sequence (DNA): TGTGCCAGCAGTTTAAAGGGCGGCCCTGAAGCTTTCTTT. Translated, it gives CASSLKGGPEAFF.

The chain links TRBV4-1 to TRBJ1-2; D is unresolved. The CDR3 sequence is 16 residues long. Trimming shortened V by 0 bases and J by 6 bases, and 17 bases separated the two germline ends. CDR1 and CDR2 from the germline V gene are MGHRA and YSYEKL. The CDR3 is CASSQDFPTLTDGYTF. The CDR3 DNA reads TGCGCCAGCAGCCAAGATTTTCCGACTCTGACGGATGGCTACACCTTC.

Notes on this clonotype: At one end, the junction sequence differs from germline, possibly due to a read error. The chain links TRBV9 to TRBJ2-1; a possible D gene is TRBD2 (5 bases). Germline CDR1 reads SGDLS; CDR2 reads YYNGEE. This CDR3 has 13 residues. CDR3 in DNA: TGTGCCAGCAACGTAGGAGGTTCGGATGAGCAGTTCTTC. Translating gives CASNVGGSDEQFF. Drawing the rest from reference TRBV9 and TRBJ2-1, the complete variable domain is DSGVTQTPKHLITATGQRVTLRCSPRSGDLSVYWYQQSLDQGLQFLIQYYNGEERAKGNILERFSAQQFPDLHSELNLSSLELGDSALYFCASNVGGSDEQFFGPGTRLTVL.

This clonotype was counted only a few times. The chain has TRBV12-5 and TRBJ2-5, with D hard to call. Per the germline V gene, CDR1 is LGHNT and CDR2 is FRNRAP. Trimming cost V 1 base and J 4 bases, with 13 bases left between them. The CDR3 runs 15 residues. The CDR3 DNA reads TGTGCTAGTGGTTTGGGGGCCCCCGGACGAGAGACCCAGTACTTC. Amino acids: CASGLGAPGRETQYF. Drawing the rest from reference TRBV12-5 and TRBJ2-5, the complete variable domain is DARVTQTPRHKVTEMGQEVTMRCQPILGHNTVFWYRQTMMQGLELLAYFRNRAPLDDSGMPKDRFSAEMPDATLATLKIQPSEPRDSAVYFCASGLGAPGRETQYFGPGTRLLVL.

In its sample, this clonotype was seen a few times. The V and J genes are TRBV25-1 and TRBJ2-7, with 7 bases matching TRBD1. The trim removed 5 bases at V and 6 bases at J, leaving 10 bases unmatched. Germline V lookup: CDR1 MGHDK, CDR2 SYGVNS. There are 14 residues in the CDR3. The CDR3 nucleotides read TGTGCCAGCAGTCGCAGGGGGACAGAGTTCGAGCAGTACTTC. Its protein product is CASSRRGTEFEQYF.

Only a few counts were recorded for this clonotype. CDR3 coding DNA: TGTGCCAGCAGCCAAGAAATTAGAGGAGGGAGGGAATACGAGCAGTACTTC. Translating it yields CASSQEIRGGREYEQYF. The chain is built from TRBV4-2 and TRBJ2-7; 7 positions match TRBD2. Germline CDR1 LGHNA, CDR2 YNFKEQ. The CDR3 spans 17 residues. The V and J ends lost 0 bases and 4 bases, in that order; junction bases with no gene match: 12.

J is TRBJ1-5 and V is TRBV6-1; D ambiguous. The CDR3 runs 12 residues. Trimming removed 10 bases at V and 4 bases at J, with 11 bases between. Germline V gene lookup returns CDR1 MNHNS and CDR2 SASEGT. In DNA form, the CDR3 reads TGTGCCATCAGACGTCAGAATCAGCCCCAGCATTTT. This translates into CAIRRQNQPQHF.

The gene calls are TRBV12-3 or TRBV12-4 and TRBJ2-3; possible D gene TRBD2, 5 bases. The CDR3 has 16 residues. The V and J ends lost 7 bases and 1 base respectively, with 18 bases between them. The CDR3 sequence is CASKKARGRGTDTQYF. The DNA of the CDR3 is TGTGCCAGCAAGAAGGCACGTGGGAGAGGCACAGATACGCAGTATTTT.

This clonotype was recorded a few times. The chain has TRBV20-1 and TRBJ2-3; D is perhaps TRBD1 or TRBD2 (6 bases each). The V end lost 3 bases, the J end lost 3 bases, and 10 bases lay between the germline ends. This CDR3 comprises 13 residues. Germline CDR1 DFQATT, CDR2 SNEGSKA (reference sequence). The CDR3 loop reads CSASGGGTDTQYF. The CDR3 nucleotides are TGCAGTGCTAGCGGAGGGGGTACAGATACGCAGTATTTT.

This clonotype was seen repeatedly, ten times or more. This rearrangement joins TRBV20-1 to TRBJ2-7; 10 positions agree with TRBD2. Trimming cost V 7 bases and J 2 bases; bases outside gene matches: 2. This CDR3 is built from 12 residues. Germline CDR1 reads DFQATT; CDR2 reads SNEGSKA (reference sequence). CDR3 residues: CSGLAGAYEQYF. CDR3 DNA sequence: TGCAGTGGTCTAGCGGGAGCCTACGAGCAGTACTTC.

This chain connects TRBV7-3 to TRBJ2-4, with 10 positions matching TRBD2. Germline CDR1 SGHTA, CDR2 FQGTGA. This CDR3 is built from 14 residues. Trimming took 2 bases from V and 7 from J; bases not matched to a gene: 2. CDR3 in DNA: TGTGCCAGCAGCTTAGGGACTAGCGACAACATTCAGTACTTC. Translated, it gives CASSLGTSDNIQYF.

In this sample, this clonotype turned up a few times. This chain uses TRBV4-2 with TRBJ2-3, with TRBD2 identical over 9 bases. Germline V gene data show CDR1 as LGHNA and CDR2 as YNFKEQ. The V and J ends lost 4 bases and 4 bases, in that order; junction bases with no gene match: 12. The CDR3 contains 17 residues. Written as DNA, the CDR3 is TGTGCCAGCAGCCCGGAGGCGGCGGGAGGGCCCTCAGATACGCAGTATTTT. Translation: CASSPEAAGGPSDTQYF.

This sequence joins TRBV29-1 and TRBJ2-1; TRBD2 matches at 9 bases. CDR1 is SQVTM, CDR2 ANQGSEA, per germline. The CDR3 runs to 13 residues. After removal of 4 bases from V and 9 bases from J, the junction contained 7 bases not matched to a gene. CDR3 residues: CSVGLAGVGEQFF. The DNA for the CDR3 is TGCAGCGTTGGATTAGCGGGAGTGGGTGAGCAGTTCTTC.

About this clonotype: At one end the junction does not follow the germline gene, possibly because of a read error. V usage is TRBV6-4 and J usage is TRBJ2-2; no firm D call. Germline assignment: CDR1 MRHNA and CDR2 SNTAGT. CDR3 length: 13 residues. The CDR3 DNA reads TGTGCCGGCAGTGACGGGAACACCGGGGAGCTGTTTTTT. Encoded protein: CAGSDGNTGELFF.

The CDR3 sequence is CASSEWSGYGYTF. The CDR3 DNA reads as TGCGCCAGCAGTGAGTGGTCCGGTTATGGCTACACCTTC. This chain connects TRBV10-1 to TRBJ1-2; D remains unclear. In germline, CDR1 is WNHNN, CDR2 SYGVQD (reference sequence). The germline V and J ends were trimmed by 1 base and 5 bases, with 8 bases remaining between them. This CDR3 is built from 13 residues.

This clonotype was counted at least ten times. The chain uses TRBV6-1 and TRBJ1-2; tentatively, D is TRBD1 (5 bases). V lost 3 bases and J 4 bases, leaving 21 bases between the germline ends. There are 17 residues in the CDR3. Germline lookup yields CDR1 MNHNS and CDR2 SASEGT. CDR3 sequence: CASSDGAVITVSYGYTF. The CDR3 nucleotides are TGTGCCAGCAGTGACGGGGCAGTCATTACGGTTAGCTATGGCTACACCTTC.